This entry concerns a single TCR beta chain. V was pared by 4 bases and J by 4 bases, with 10 bases between. This CDR3 has 13 residues. Looked up from germline, CDR1 is LGHDT and CDR2 is YNNKEL (reference sequence). This sample was included in a study of blood T cell repertoires in COVID-19. Using immunoSEQ multiplex PCR, the repertoire was profiled, and TCRdb retains in-frame clones only, with some absent. The profile shows 150,000 to 200,000 clones, around nine tenths of them singletons. The TCR comes from a man aged 35 to 55 with acute or convalescent COVID-19. The sequenced sample was peripheral blood. V is TRBV3-1 (or the pseudogene TRBV3-2) and J is TRBJ1-2, with D uncertain. This chain's CDR3 is CASSPAAGYGYTF. CDR3 bases: TGTGCCAGCAGCCCTGCAGCGGGCTATGGCTACACCTTC.